This T cell receptor (beta chain) was recovered during a study of T cells in Graves' hyperthyroidism and ophthalmopathy. Broader study findings: Ophthalmopathy was predicted by the model a median of roughly 6.6 months ahead of onset. Ophthalmopathy was separated from stable hyperthyroidism by a 13 V-J model.

Together with thyroid ultrasound, orbital computed tomography, serum thyroxine and TRAb, clinical symptoms were used for diagnoses. Concerning this clonotype: No antigen is known for it.

The V gene end was trimmed by 6 bases and the J gene end by 2 bases; junction bases not matched to a gene: 6. Germline CDR1 is MDHEN and CDR2 is SYDVKM. The CDR3 is 15 residues long. TCR beta CDR3 regions were amplified from RNA. A set of HTBI primers served as the primers for a first-round RT-PCR of the TCR CDR3. TCRdb called the multiplex PCR reads again in MiXCR, with one record for every CDR3 protein. The sample contains approximately 300,000 distinct CDR3 sequences, about a sixth of which appear only once. V and J are TRBV28 and TRBJ2-3, with 9 bases lining up with TRBD2. The specimen sequenced was blood. The source is a woman aged 55-75 years with Graves' ophthalmopathy. The CDR3 nucleotides read TGTGCCAGCAGCCGCAGCGGGGGGCCCACAGATACGCAGTATTTT. It translates to CASSRSGGPTDTQYF.